The TCR beta chain described here comes from a study of identical twins. Points on this clonotype: Antigen specificity is unknown.

Overall study results and limits: The same donors were not followed; conclusions instead depended on cross-sectional statistical analysis. Beta out-of-frame twin sharing showed a weaker excess.

TCRdb re-called the 5' RACE reads with MiXCR, one entry per CDR3 protein. The profile shows some 500,000 distinct CDR3 sequences, over 8.5% of them singletons. Between the trimmed V and J ends, which lost 4 bases and 6 bases, there was a span of 12 bases. Germline CDR1 reads SNHLY; CDR2 reads FYNNEI. The length of the CDR3 is 14 residues. These records were also assigned to another study, of yellow fever vaccine responses in identical twins.

This chain links TRBV2 with TRBJ2-2; TRBD2 might be the D (6 bases). What was sequenced was PBMCs. The sequence was collected from a woman younger than 30 in good health. The CDR3 loop reads CASSGGTSAGELFF. DNA for the CDR3: TGTGCCAGCAGTGGGGGGACTTCGGCCGGGGAGCTGTTTTTT. The full variable domain, rest sourced from reference TRBV2 and TRBJ2-2, is EPEVTQTPSHQVTQMGQEVILRCVPISNHLYFYWYRQILGQKVEFLVSFYNNEISEKSEIFDDQFSVERPDGSNFTLKIRSTKLEDSAMYFCASSGGTSAGELFFGEGSRLTVL.